The sequence of this T cell receptor beta chain was determined in a study of blood T cell repertoires in COVID-19. Study summary: The study drew acute and convalescent COVID-19 samples from the United States, Italy and Spain. In each case, the material was cDNA or gDNA derived from T cells, B-cell-depleted T cells, or PBMCs.

This CDR3 contains 15 residues. In the original processing: The authors estimated nucleated cell counts from reference gene primer amplification. Clones were read by immunoSEQ multiplex PCR, and TCRdb kept only the in-frame ones, dropping some. Clone size and the V and J calls come from that table; the DNA yielded D and trimming. The top ten hold about 5.8% of the sample, which has over 130,000 clones, around 87% seen once. The sample consisted of peripheral blood. The receptor comes from a human donor in a cohort sampled during active COVID-19. The rearrangement joins TRBV21-1 to TRBJ2-1; TRBD1, the D gene given by the table, was not confirmed from the DNA. TRBV21-1 is designated a pseudogene. The CDR3 DNA sequence: TGTGCCAGCAGCGCCCGGGACAAGGGGCACAATGAGCAGTTCTTC. Protein: CASSARDKGHNEQFF.